This TCR beta chain was captured in a study of shared T cell receptors in the human thymus. Assay used: immunoSEQ multiplex PCR; TCRdb lists only in-frame clones, some missing. The sample consists of some 700,000 clones, 80% to 90% of them appearing once. This clone was picked up one time. CDR1 is SQVTM and CDR2 is ANQGSEA in the germline V gene. V lost 4 bases to trimming and J lost 3 bases, with 27 bases between them. The CDR3 consists of 18 residues. Separately, the same data were catalogued under a study of human thymus T cells. As reported in that work: Corrective heart surgery yielded resections, and these provided the thymus tissue. Apparent skewing of V and J gene usage characterized both thymic and blood repertoires. Related studies noted strongly shared thymic repertoires across unrelated people.

J is TRBJ1-1 and V is TRBV29-1; D may be TRBD1 (6 bases). This TCR derives from a girl under two years old with a congenital heart defect. Material for sequencing was thymocytes. The CDR3 reads CSVGLVRSNWGLDTEAFF. CDR3 DNA: TGCAGCGTTGGATTGGTCAGGTCAAATTGGGGGCTGGACACTGAAGCTTTCTTT.